This T cell receptor (beta chain) was sequenced during a study of blood T cells in healthy people across ages. This CDR3 is built from 15 residues. Germline CDR1 is LGHDT and CDR2 is YNNKEL (reference sequence). V was trimmed by 2 bases and J by 3 bases, leaving 14 bases between them. Together with a sample-barcoded 5' primer, a J-beta primer mix was included in a second PCR lasting about 7 to 12 cycles. Every sample produced at least 3 million CDR3-containing paired-end reads. A single record per CDR3 protein comes from TCRdb applying MiXCR to the 5' RACE reads. The table lists some 1.8 million distinct CDR3 sequences, 30% to 40% of them singletons.

This receptor was taken from a human donor in good health. The sequenced material came from blood. The J gene is TRBJ2-7, the V gene TRBV3-1; tentatively, D is TRBD1 (6 bases). Written as DNA, the CDR3 is TGTGCCAGCAGCCAAATTGACAGGTCCTACTACGAGCAGTACTTC. It encodes CASSQIDRSYYEQYF.